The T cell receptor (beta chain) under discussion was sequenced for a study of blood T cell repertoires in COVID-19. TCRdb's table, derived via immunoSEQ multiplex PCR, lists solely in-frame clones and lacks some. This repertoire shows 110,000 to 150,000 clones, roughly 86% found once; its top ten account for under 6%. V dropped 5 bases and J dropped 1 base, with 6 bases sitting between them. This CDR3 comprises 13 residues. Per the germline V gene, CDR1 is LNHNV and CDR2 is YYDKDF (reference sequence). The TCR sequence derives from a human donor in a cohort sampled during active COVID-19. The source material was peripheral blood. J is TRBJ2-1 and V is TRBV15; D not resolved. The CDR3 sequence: CATSPQSYNEQFF. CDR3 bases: TGTGCCACCAGCCCCCAATCCTACAATGAGCAGTTCTTC.